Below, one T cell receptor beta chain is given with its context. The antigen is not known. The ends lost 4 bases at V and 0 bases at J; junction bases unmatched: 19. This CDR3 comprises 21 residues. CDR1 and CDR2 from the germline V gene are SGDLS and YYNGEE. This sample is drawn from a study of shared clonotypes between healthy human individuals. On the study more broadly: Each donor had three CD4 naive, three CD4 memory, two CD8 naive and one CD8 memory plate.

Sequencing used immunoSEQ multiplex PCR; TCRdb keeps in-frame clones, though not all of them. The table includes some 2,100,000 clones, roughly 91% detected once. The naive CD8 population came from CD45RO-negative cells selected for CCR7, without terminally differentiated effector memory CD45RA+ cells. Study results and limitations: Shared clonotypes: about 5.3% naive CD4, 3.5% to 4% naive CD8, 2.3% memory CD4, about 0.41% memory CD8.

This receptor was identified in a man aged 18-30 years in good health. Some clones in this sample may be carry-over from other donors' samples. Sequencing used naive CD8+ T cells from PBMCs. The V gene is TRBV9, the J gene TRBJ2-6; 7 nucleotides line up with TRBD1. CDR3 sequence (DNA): TGTGCCAGCAGCTCCCCTCCTCATTCCGGGACAGCCCACTCTGGGGCCAACGTCCTGACTTTC. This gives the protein CASSSPPHSGTAHSGANVLTF.